The clone carrying this T cell receptor beta chain turned up a few times. Gene names refer to mouse genes. With the read ending 1 residue before the CDR3 end, the germline J gene is used to fill in that end. This specimen belongs to a study of tissue T cells after allogeneic stem cell transplantation. Libraries were prepared by immunoSEQ multiplex PCR; TCRdb keeps only in-frame clonotypes and omits some of them. The profile shows almost 8,500 clones, roughly 45% of them singletons. This CDR3 contains 15 residues. Germline CDR1 and CDR2: LGHDT and YNNKQL (reference sequence). Trimming took 4 bases from V and 4 from J; bases not matched to a gene: 3. Time point defined: mouse harvest day 7 after allogeneic transplant. The graft held 10^6 splenic CD5+ T cells and 10^7 T-cell-depleted bone marrow cells.

V and J are TRBV4 and TRBJ2-1; the match to TRBD2 covers 11 bases. The source of this sequence is a female BALB/c mouse given C57BL/6 T cells with graft-versus-host disease after an allogeneic hematopoietic cell transplant. Sequenced sample: skin. Partial CDR3 DNA: TGTGCCAGCAGCTTCGACTGGGGGGGGTATGCTGAGCAGTTC. Translating gives CASSFDWGGYAEQF. The full-length CDR3 reads as CASSFDWGGYAEQFF. Based on the CDR3 plus reference TRBV4 and TRBJ2-1, the full variable domain is ETAVFQTPNYHVTQVGNEVSFNCKQTLGHDTMYWYKQDSKKLLKIMFSYNNKQLIVNETVPRRFSPQSSDKAHLNLRIKSVEPEDSAVYLCASSFDWGGYAEQFFGPGTRLTVL.